Presented here are 29 T cell receptor beta chains from one specimen sequenced in a study of sequential checkpoint blockade in melanoma. The repertoire was sequenced with immunoSEQ multiplex PCR; TCRdb's copy has only in-frame clones and lacks some. The table includes about 13,000 clones, approximately 82% detected once. Treatment indicated: randomized to nivolumab then ipilimumab (arm A) or the reverse (arm B). The sample consisted of CD8+ T cells sorted from blood (inferred from file names), taken from a patient given nivolumab and ipilimumab in sequence. The receptors were gathered from a human donor with melanoma.

The chain joins TRBV2 to TRBJ1-2; 8 positions agree with TRBD1. With V trimmed by 3 bases and J by 4 bases, 16 bases remained unmatched. Germline CDR1 and CDR2: SNHLY and FYNNEI. The CDR3 consists of 18 residues. This chain's CDR3 is CASSDLGTGTPQPYGYTF. The CDR3 nucleotides are TGTGCCAGCAGTGACCTGGGGACAGGTACTCCTCAGCCCTATGGCTACACCTTC.

For the CDR3, the DNA is TGTGCCAGCAGTTTACCAGGAGGGGTTAGCAATCAGCCCCAGCATTTT. This translates into CASSLPGGVSNQPQHF. This chain connects TRBV28 to TRBJ1-5, with D perhaps matching TRBD1 (5 bases). The CDR3 is 16 amino acids. V was cut by 2 bases and J by 0 bases, with 11 bases left in between. CDR1 is MDHEN and CDR2 is SYDVKM in the germline V gene. The full variable domain, its missing parts supplied by reference TRBV28 and TRBJ1-5, is DVKVTQSSRYLVKRTGEKVFLECVQDMDHENMFWYRQDPGLGLRLIYFSYDVKMKEKGDIPEGYSVSREKKERFSLILESASTNQTSMYLCASSLPGGVSNQPQHFGDGTRLSIL.

The chain links TRBV5-1 to TRBJ2-5; 7 bases map to TRBD1. The CDR3 totals 14 residues. Germline trimming cut 4 bases from V and 7 bases from J; bases unmatched to any gene: 10. CDR1 is SGHRS and CDR2 is YFSETQ in the germline V gene. The DNA for the CDR3 is TGCGCCAGCAGCACGCGACAGGGTATTGGGACCCAGTACTTC. Its protein is CASSTRQGIGTQYF.

This clone was found once. This chain joins TRBV7-9 and TRBJ2-3; TRBD1 is a possible D gene (6 bases). Germline V lookup: CDR1 SEHNR, CDR2 FQNEAQ (reference sequence). The CDR3 runs 14 residues. V lost 7 bases and J lost 4, with 15 bases in between. Here the CDR3 reads CASTGQGLADTQYF. The CDR3 coding sequence is TGTGCCAGCACGGGGCAGGGGCTTGCAGATACGCAGTATTTT.

Here the CDR3 reads CASSNRDRGVYEQYF. The CDR3 bases are TGTGCCAGCAGTAACCGGGACAGGGGTGTCTACGAGCAGTACTTC. The gene calls are TRBV5-5 and TRBJ2-7, with 10 bases lining up with TRBD1. This CDR3 contains 15 residues. With 5 bases clipped from V and 3 bases from J, the junction kept 8 bases outside the gene matches. Per the germline V gene, CDR1 is SGHKS and CDR2 is YYEKEE (reference sequence).

The chain joins TRBV7-6 to TRBJ2-1, with 8 bases that match TRBD1. CDR1 and CDR2 (germline): SGHVS, FNYEAQ. V lost 7 bases to trimming and J lost 6 bases; unmatched junction nucleotides: 11. This CDR3 contains 15 residues. CDR3 bases: TGTGCCAGCATCCGAGGGCAGGGGGCAGGCAATGAGCAGTTCTTC. Translating it yields CASIRGQGAGNEQFF.

There are a few counts of this clone. V usage is TRBV11-3 and J usage is TRBJ2-1; TRBD2 is a possible D gene (5 bases). V dropped 2 bases and J dropped 4 bases, with 6 bases sitting between them. This CDR3 has 13 amino acids. Per germline, CDR1 SGHNT and CDR2 YENEEA. The CDR3 nucleotides read TGTGCCAGCAGCTTACGGGGTTACAATGAGCAGTTCTTC. This translates into CASSLRGYNEQFF.

J is TRBJ2-5 and V is TRBV7-9, with D unclear. V was clipped by 5 bases and J by 1 base, with 14 bases between them. Germline lookup yields CDR1 SEHNR and CDR2 FQNEAQ (reference sequence). CDR3 length equals 15 residues. The CDR3 DNA reads TGTGCCAGCAGCCCACCGACACCGTCCCAAGAGACCCAGTACTTC. Protein product: CASSPPTPSQETQYF.

This clone qualifies as medium-sized (0.01 to 0.1%). In DNA form, the CDR3 reads TGCGCCAGCAGCTTGAAGCAGGGCTCTAACTATGGCTACACCTTC. Its translation is CASSLKQGSNYGYTF. The chain joins TRBV5-1 to TRBJ1-2; tentatively, D is TRBD1 (5 bases). There are 15 residues in the CDR3. The germline V and J ends were trimmed by 1 base and 0 bases, with 10 bases remaining between them. The germline V gene has CDR1 SGHRS and CDR2 YFSETQ.

V usage is TRBV2 and J usage is TRBJ2-1, with 8 nucleotides matching TRBD2. The V gene's germline CDR1 is SNHLY and CDR2 FYNNEI. The CDR3 length is 15 residues. Losses at the gene ends were 2 bases for V and 4 bases for J; bases not matched to a gene: 4. The chain's CDR3 is CASSELAGLYNEQFF. The CDR3 region has the DNA TGTGCCAGCAGTGAACTAGCGGGCTTATACAATGAGCAGTTCTTC.

This chain links TRBV9 with TRBJ2-5, with 11 bases identical to TRBD2. This CDR3 spans 15 amino acids. With 5 bases clipped from V and 0 bases from J, the junction kept 3 bases outside the gene matches. CDR1 and CDR2 (germline): SGDLS, YYNGEE. The CDR3 here is CASRPGLADQETQYF. The CDR3 DNA follows: TGTGCCAGCAGACCGGGACTAGCGGACCAAGAGACCCAGTACTTC.

V and J are TRBV7-2 and TRBJ1-5, with a weak D call TRBD1 (6 bases). V was pared by 5 bases and J by 0 bases, with 17 bases between. From germline, CDR1 is SGHTA and CDR2 FQGNSA. This CDR3 is built from 17 residues. In nucleotides, the CDR3 is TGTGCCAGCAGCCTACAGGGCCGAATCTATAGCAATCAGCCCCAGCATTTT. Amino acids: CASSLQGRIYSNQPQHF. Variable domain in full (rest from reference TRBV7-2 and TRBJ1-5): GAGVSQSPSNKVTEKGKDVELRCDPISGHTALYWYRQSLGQGLEFLIYFQGNSAPDKSGLPSDRFSAERTGGSVSTLTIQRTQQEDSAVYLCASSLQGRIYSNQPQHFGDGTRLSIL.

The chain joins TRBV6-6 to TRBJ2-3; 11 bases are a match to TRBD2. The V and J ends lost 6 bases and 6 bases, in that order; junction bases with no gene match: 11. The germline CDR1 and CDR2 sequences are MNHNY and SVGAGI (reference sequence). This CDR3 region has 16 residues. CDR3 bases: TGTGCCAGCAGCTTTAGCGGGGGGGCCGGTTTGGATACGCAGTATTTT. Translated: CASSFSGGAGLDTQYF.

This sequence joins TRBV4-1 and TRBJ2-3; D may be TRBD2 (6 bases). CDR1 and CDR2 from the germline V gene are MGHRA and YSYEKL. With 4 bases removed from V and 4 bases from J, the gap between germline ends came to 12 bases. The CDR3 has 14 residues. The CDR3 coding sequence is TGCGCCAGCAGCCCCCCACTAGCATCAGATACGCAGTATTTT. This codes for CASSPPLASDTQYF.

In its sample, this clone was seen a few times. The CDR3 DNA is TGCGCCAGCAGCTCGGCAGGCCCTGACAGGGCTATCGGGCAGCCCCAGCATTTT. Amino acid sequence: CASSSAGPDRAIGQPQHF. This sequence joins TRBV4-1 and TRBJ1-5, with 7 bases aligning to TRBD1. The CDR3 length is 18 residues. Germline CDR1 is MGHRA and CDR2 is YSYEKL. Trimming took 5 bases from V and 7 from J; bases not matched to a gene: 20.

Here the CDR3 DNA reads TGTGCCAGCACCCGACAGGGCACAGAGACCCGGAACACTGAAGCTTTCTTT. Translated: CASTRQGTETRNTEAFF. V gene TRBV27 combines with J gene TRBJ1-1; 7 nucleotides align to TRBD1. The V gene end was trimmed by 7 bases and the J gene end by 1 base; junction bases not matched to a gene: 15. The CDR3 is 17 amino acids. Per the germline V gene, CDR1 is MNHEY and CDR2 is SMNVEV (reference sequence).

CDR3 sequence reads: CASSTVGGVDTQYF. CDR3 DNA: TGCGCCAGCAGCACGGTCGGCGGTGTCGATACGCAGTATTTT. V and J are TRBV4-3 and TRBJ2-3; the D is unclear. CDR1 LGHNA and CDR2 YSLEER come from the germline V gene. Trimming removed 5 bases from V and 6 bases from J, with 15 bases in between. The CDR3 loop spans 14 amino acids.

The chain combines TRBV9 with TRBJ1-6, with 10 bases that match TRBD1. Trimming took 4 bases from V and 7 from J; bases not matched to a gene: 5. This CDR3 is 15 amino acids long. Germline V CDR1 and CDR2: SGDLS, YYNGEE. CDR3 loop: CASSSPTGGNSPLHF. As DNA, the CDR3 is TGTGCCAGCAGCTCTCCGACAGGGGGCAATTCACCCCTCCACTTT. Full variable domain (missing parts from reference TRBV9 and TRBJ1-6): DSGVTQTPKHLITATGQRVTLRCSPRSGDLSVYWYQQSLDQGLQFLIQYYNGEERAKGNILERFSAQQFPDLHSELNLSSLELGDSALYFCASSSPTGGNSPLHFGNGTRLTVT.

This clone was counted only a few times. The V gene is TRBV4-1, the J gene TRBJ1-1; the match to TRBD1 covers 7 bases. The CDR3 is 14 residues long. Trimming took 3 bases from V and 4 from J; bases not matched to a gene: 5. Germline V gene lookup returns CDR1 MGHRA and CDR2 YSYEKL. In DNA, the CDR3 is TGCGCCAGCAGCCATACAGGGGCTGCCACTGAAGCTTTCTTT. Encoded protein: CASSHTGAATEAFF.

In nucleotides, the CDR3 is TGTGCCAGCAGTACACAGGGTTACGAGCAGTACTTC. Translation: CASSTQGYEQYF. The V and J genes are TRBV27 and TRBJ2-7, with a possible D match to TRBD1 (6 bases). The CDR3 runs to 12 residues. Germline-derived CDR1 and CDR2 are MNHEY and SMNVEV (reference sequence). V lost 5 bases and J 4 bases, leaving 9 bases between the germline ends.

The rearrangement links TRBV2 to TRBJ2-2; D unclear. The CDR3 contains 18 residues. Per germline, CDR1 SNHLY and CDR2 FYNNEI. The V and J ends lost 7 bases and 2 bases respectively, with 23 bases between them. The CDR3 nucleotides read TGTGCCAGCATCTCTGGCCAGATATCCTCAAGAAACACCGGGGAGCTGTTTTTT. Protein sequence: CASISGQISSRNTGELFF.

The chain is built from TRBV7-9 and TRBJ1-1, with D uncertain. Per germline, CDR1 SEHNR and CDR2 FQNEAQ (reference sequence). This CDR3 spans 15 amino acids. V gave up 0 bases and J gave up 3 bases, with 11 bases separating them. CDR3 sequence (DNA): TGTGCCAGCAGCTTAGCGACGTCCGACTACACTGAAGCTTTCTTT. Residues: CASSLATSDYTEAFF.

The J gene is TRBJ2-1, the V gene TRBV9, with 8 bases identical to TRBD2. Germline CDR1 reads SGDLS; CDR2 reads YYNGEE. J lost 5 bases, V lost 0 bases, and 4 bases had no gene match. CDR3 size: 15 residues. CDR3 residues: CASSVVNSGDNEQFF. The CDR3 DNA sequence: TGTGCCAGCAGCGTAGTTAATAGCGGGGACAATGAGCAGTTCTTC.

V is TRBV10-1 and J is TRBJ2-3; D is perhaps TRBD2 (5 bases). Germline V gives CDR1 WNHNN, CDR2 SYGVQD (reference sequence). The CDR3 spans 16 residues. Deletions cut 0 bases from V and 1 base from J, with 11 bases between. For the CDR3, the DNA is TGCGCCAGCAGTGAGTCGAATAGCGCCGGCACAGATACGCAGTATTTT. It codes for CASSESNSAGTDTQYF.

The chain recombines TRBV5-4 with TRBJ1-2; D gene unclear. The CDR3 contains 16 residues. Germline V gene lookup returns CDR1 SGHNT and CDR2 YYREEE (reference sequence). The V and J ends lost 4 bases and 4 bases respectively, with 20 bases between them. The CDR3 region is CASSRGSGSYSYGYTF. The CDR3 nucleotides read TGTGCCAGCAGCCGAGGGTCGGGGAGTTATAGCTATGGCTACACCTTC.

The V and J genes are TRBV4-1 and TRBJ2-2; the match to TRBD2 covers 9 bases. J lost 1 base, V lost 4 bases, and 1 base had no gene match. The germline CDR1 and CDR2 sequences are MGHRA and YSYEKL. This CDR3 has 15 residues. CDR3 DNA sequence: TGCGCCAGCAGCCTTAGCGGGGGGAACACCGGGGAGCTGTTTTTT. It translates to CASSLSGGNTGELFF.

The chain couples TRBV30 to TRBJ1-2; 10 bases fit TRBD1. Germline values: CDR1 GTSNPN, CDR2 SVGIG (reference sequence). Trimming cost V 3 bases and J 5 bases; bases outside gene matches: 6. The CDR3 covers 14 residues. The CDR3 nucleotides are TGTGCCTGGAGACGGACAGGGGGGCGGTATGGCTACACCTTC. Translating gives CAWRRTGGRYGYTF.

The rearrangement uses TRBV29-1 and TRBJ1-3; D unclear. The CDR3 covers 13 residues. Trimming pared 6 bases from V and 0 bases from J, leaving 9 bases between. CDR1 and CDR2 (germline): SQVTM, ANQGSEA. The CDR3 loop is CSVDAGSGNTIYF. CDR3 DNA sequence: TGCAGCGTAGATGCCGGCTCTGGAAACACCATATATTTT.

The chain uses TRBV5-1 and TRBJ2-2, with 9 bases identical to TRBD2. The V and J ends lost 1 base and 0 bases, in that order; junction bases with no gene match: 7. This CDR3 is built from 18 residues. Germline CDR1 reads SGHRS; CDR2 reads YFSETQ. CDR3 nucleotide sequence: TGCGCCAGCAGCTTGTCTCCAGGACTAGCGCCGAACACCGGGGAGCTGTTTTTT. Residues: CASSLSPGLAPNTGELFF.